The 18 T cell receptor beta chains below all came from one sample that was sequenced in a study of blood T cell repertoires in COVID-19 (dated by TCRdb to 2020 to 2021). The library was prepared using the immunoSEQ multiplex PCR assay. TCRdb holds this immuneACCESS table with in-frame rearrangements only. Some clones are missing; in checked studies, unresolved V genes explain under half, and the rest has no known cause. Across this sample there are more than 65,000 clones, with 90% to 95% seen only once. Together, the top ten hold 7% to 9.5% of the sample. The sample was peripheral blood. The source of these receptors is a human donor in a cohort sampled during active COVID-19.

The V gene is TRBV12-3 or TRBV12-4, the J gene TRBJ1-3; D unclear. The CDR3 length is 13 residues. V was trimmed by 3 bases and J by 8 bases, leaving 11 bases between them. The CDR3 sequence is CASSFGPSYTIYF. The CDR3, as DNA: TGTGCCAGCAGTTTCGGTCCGAGTTACACCATATATTTT.

The V gene is TRBV9, the J gene TRBJ2-7, with a weak D call TRBD2 (6 bases). V lost 0 bases and J 0 bases, leaving 13 bases between the germline ends. CDR3 length: 16 residues. Germline-derived CDR1 and CDR2 are SGDLS and YYNGEE. CDR3 amino acids: CASSVGGREASYEQYF. The CDR3 bases are TGTGCCAGCAGCGTAGGTGGAAGGGAGGCCTCCTACGAGCAGTACTTC.

This chain connects TRBV7-3 to TRBJ1-1; no definite D call. The CDR3 contains 15 residues. Trimming took off 0 bases at V and 6 bases at J, with 14 bases between the two ends. The germline V gene encodes CDR1 SGHTA and CDR2 FQGTGA. CDR3 sequence (DNA): TGTGCCAGCAGCTTAACGAGGGCGGCCGGCGCTGAAGCTTTCTTT. Amino acid sequence: CASSLTRAAGAEAFF.

The CDR3 sequence is CASSSPDRITDTQYF. In DNA, the CDR3 is TGTGCCAGCAGTTCCCCCGACAGGATAACAGATACGCAGTATTTT. The rearrangement joins TRBV28 to TRBJ2-3; D is perhaps TRBD1 (6 bases). The CDR3 consists of 15 residues. With 4 bases removed from V and 3 bases from J, the gap between germline ends came to 14 bases. From germline, CDR1 is MDHEN and CDR2 SYDVKM. The full variable domain, in which reference TRBV28 and TRBJ2-3 provide the parts outside the CDR3, is DVKVTQSSRYLVKRTGEKVFLECVQDMDHENMFWYRQDPGLGLRLIYFSYDVKMKEKGDIPEGYSVSREKKERFSLILESASTNQTSMYLCASSSPDRITDTQYFGPGTRLTVL.

This rearrangement joins TRBV10-3 to TRBJ2-7; perhaps TRBD1 as D (6 bases). CDR3 length: 14 residues. Trimming removed 6 bases at V and 1 base at J, with 13 bases between. Germline CDR1 and CDR2: ENHRY and SYGVKD. The CDR3 bases are TGTGCCATCAGCGCCGGGGACACGTCCTACGAGCAGTACTTC. As protein: CAISAGDTSYEQYF.

The CDR3 DNA follows: TGTGCCAGCCATAAGGGGTACACCGGGGAGCTGTTTTTT. This encodes CASHKGYTGELFF. The V gene is TRBV2, the J gene TRBJ2-2; possible D gene TRBD1, 5 bases. The CDR3 covers 13 residues. V lost 8 bases to trimming and J lost 3 bases, with 10 bases between them. CDR1 and CDR2 (germline): SNHLY, FYNNEI.

The chain has TRBV27 and TRBJ1-2, with D possibly being TRBD1 (6 bases). V shed 6 bases and J shed 1 base, with 15 bases lying between them. Germline CDR1 MNHEY, CDR2 SMNVEV (reference sequence). The CDR3 runs 15 residues. The CDR3 spells CASSPRGRGNYGYTF. Written as DNA, the CDR3 is TGTGCCAGCAGCCCCCGAGGCAGGGGTAACTATGGCTACACCTTC.

The chain links TRBV10-3 to TRBJ1-1; D is perhaps TRBD1 (5 bases). CDR3 length equals 14 residues. Germline V gene lookup returns CDR1 ENHRY and CDR2 SYGVKD. V was cut by 8 bases and J by 2 bases, with 15 bases left in between. CDR3: CAIGSAGGNTEAFF. The CDR3 coding sequence is TGTGCCATCGGGTCGGCGGGGGGTAACACTGAAGCTTTCTTT.

The chain uses TRBV6-2 or TRBV6-3 and TRBJ2-7; the D is unclear. The germline V gene encodes CDR1 MNHEY and CDR2 SVGEGT. V dropped 5 bases and J dropped 2 bases, with 4 bases sitting between them. This CDR3 comprises 11 residues. The CDR3 sequence: CASSQAYEQYF. The CDR3 DNA reads as TGTGCCAGCAGTCAGGCCTACGAGCAGTACTTC.

The chain employs TRBV19 and TRBJ1-2; the match to TRBD1 covers 7 bases. Trimming took 11 bases from V and 5 from J; bases not matched to a gene: 14. Germline CDR1 reads LNHDA; CDR2 reads SQIVND (reference sequence). The CDR3 totals 14 residues. The DNA for the CDR3 is TGTGCCTCTGAGGGACAGCATCTCCTTTATGGCTACACCTTC. Protein sequence: CASEGQHLLYGYTF.

V is TRBV29-1 and J is TRBJ1-1; no definite D call. CDR1 and CDR2 (germline): SQVTM, ANQGSEA. The CDR3 covers 11 residues. V lost 6 bases and J 8 bases, leaving 13 bases between the germline ends. The CDR3 loop is CSVGRGLEAFF. The DNA for the CDR3 is TGCAGCGTGGGTAGAGGGTTAGAAGCTTTCTTT.

This clone was recorded only once. The rearrangement links TRBV11-2 to TRBJ2-7; TRBD2 matches 11 bases. The CDR3 is made up of 18 amino acids. CDR1 is SGHAT, CDR2 FQNNGV, per germline. With V trimmed by 4 bases and J by 0 bases, 11 bases remained unmatched. The CDR3 DNA is TGTGCCAGCAGCTCCCGACTAGCGGGGCGTTCGACCTCCTACGAGCAGTACTTC. It translates to CASSSRLAGRSTSYEQYF. The full variable domain, its missing parts supplied by reference TRBV11-2 and TRBJ2-7, is EAGVAQSPRYKIIEKRQSVAFWCNPISGHATLYWYQQILGQGPKLLIQFQNNGVVDDSQLPKDRFSAERLKGVDSTLKIQPAKLEDSAVYLCASSSRLAGRSTSYEQYFGPGTRLTVT.

The J gene is TRBJ2-7, the V gene TRBV27; tentative D call: TRBD1 (6 bases). The germline V gene encodes CDR1 MNHEY and CDR2 SMNVEV (reference sequence). There are 14 residues in the CDR3. V gave up 3 bases and J gave up 2 bases, with 11 bases separating them. CDR3 coding DNA: TGTGCCAGCAGTTTCCGGACAGAGCCCTACGAGCAGTACTTC. Translation gives CASSFRTEPYEQYF.

The chain uses TRBV6-1 and TRBJ1-2; 7 positions match TRBD1. After removal of 0 bases from V and 4 bases from J, the junction contained 2 bases not matched to a gene. This CDR3 has 14 residues. Germline CDR1 reads MNHNS; CDR2 reads SASEGT. The CDR3 loop reads CASSEAGQIYGYTF. CDR3 coding DNA: TGTGCCAGCAGTGAAGCGGGACAGATCTATGGCTACACCTTC.

The chain uses TRBV7-2 and TRBJ1-4; D remains unclear. Trimming shortened V by 1 base and J by 4 bases, and 10 bases separated the two germline ends. The CDR3 is 15 amino acids. Germline V CDR1 and CDR2: SGHTA, FQGNSA. CDR3 protein: CASSLDRSLNEKLFF. CDR3 DNA sequence: TGTGCCAGCAGCTTAGATCGGAGCCTTAATGAAAAACTGTTTTTT.

For the CDR3, the DNA is TGTGCCAGCAGCCCTGACAGGGCCTCCTACGAGCAGTACTTC. Its protein product is CASSPDRASYEQYF. V usage is TRBV7-8 and J usage is TRBJ2-7; 7 nucleotides line up with TRBD1. The CDR3 spans 14 residues. The J segment lost 0 bases and the V segment lost 5 bases, leaving 4 bases of the junction unmatched. The germline CDR1 and CDR2 sequences are SGHVS and FQNEAQ.

This clone was picked up one time. The chain uses TRBV7-2 and TRBJ1-2; 8 nucleotides agree with TRBD1. V lost 5 bases and J lost 4; bases outside the gene matches: 6. Germline CDR1 reads SGHTA; CDR2 reads FQGNSA. The CDR3 is made up of 14 amino acids. The CDR3: CASSARGQSYGYTF. In DNA, the CDR3 is TGTGCCAGCAGCGCCAGGGGGCAGAGCTATGGCTACACCTTC.

V and J are TRBV6-4 and TRBJ1-1; D may be TRBD1 (5 bases). The CDR3 spans 14 residues. Trimming removed 3 bases from V and 4 bases from J, with 12 bases in between. The germline V gene encodes CDR1 MRHNA and CDR2 SNTAGT. The CDR3 nucleotides are TGTGCCAGCAGTGAGGCAGGAGGGGTCACTGAAGCTTTCTTT. Protein sequence: CASSEAGGVTEAFF.